This entry lists 25 T cell receptor beta chains sequenced from one sample in a study of T cell responses to AZD1222 COVID-19 vaccine (dated by TCRdb to 2020 to 2023). Library preparation was by the immunoSEQ multiplex PCR assay. TCRdb holds this immuneACCESS table with in-frame rearrangements only. Some clones are missing; in checked studies, unresolved V genes explain under half, and the rest has no known cause. The sample yields around 160,000 clones; about 91% were counted once. The top ten constitute 1.3% of the sample. Taken with the paper, the label for time point translates to: about 28 days (+/-7) after the second vaccine dose. Sequences were derived from peripheral blood, sampled 28 days after the second AZD1222 dose. These receptors came from an adult who received the AZD1222 COVID-19 vaccine.

This rearrangement joins TRBV29-1 to TRBJ1-1; the D gene is possibly TRBD1 (5 bases). In germline, CDR1 is SQVTM, CDR2 ANQGSEA. This CDR3 comprises 11 residues. V gave up 8 bases and J gave up 3 bases, with 10 bases separating them. This CDR3 reads CSYRGYTEAFF. The CDR3 DNA is TGCAGCTATCGGGGGTACACTGAAGCTTTCTTT. The full variable domain, completed using reference TRBV29-1 and TRBJ1-1, is SAVISQKPSRDICQRGTSLTIQCQVDSQVTMMFWYRQQPGQSLTLIATANQGSEATYESGFVIDKFPISRPNLTFSTLTVSNMSPEDSSIYLCSYRGYTEAFFGQGTRLTVV.

The chain uses TRBV19 and TRBJ2-7; no clear D gene. Trimming cost V 3 bases and J 3 bases, with 3 bases left between them. The CDR3 is made up of 11 amino acids. CDR1 is LNHDA and CDR2 is SQIVND in the germline V gene (reference sequence). CDR3 amino acids: CASSMGYEQYF. For the CDR3, the DNA is TGTGCCAGTAGTATGGGCTACGAGCAGTACTTC.

This chain joins TRBV28 and TRBJ2-7; D is unresolved. The CDR3 is made up of 13 amino acids. V gave up 4 bases and J gave up 2 bases, with 9 bases separating them. Germline loops: CDR1 MDHEN, CDR2 SYDVKM. CDR3: CASSSDGPYEQYF. CDR3 DNA: TGTGCCAGCAGTTCAGACGGACCCTACGAGCAGTACTTC.

The chain carries TRBV4-3 and TRBJ2-4; D unresolved. The length of the CDR3 is 14 residues. Germline V CDR1 and CDR2: LGHNA, YSLEER. The V end was cut by 0 bases, the J end by 6 bases, with 9 bases between. CDR3 protein: CASSQDFRLNIQYF. CDR3 coding DNA: TGCGCCAGCAGCCAAGATTTCAGGTTAAACATTCAGTACTTC.

The J gene is TRBJ2-2, the V gene TRBV15; 8 bases fit TRBD1. J was trimmed by 6 bases and V by 5 bases; bases with no gene match: 14. This CDR3 has 17 amino acids. Germline CDR1 and CDR2: LNHNV and YYDKDF (reference sequence). The DNA for the CDR3 is TGTGCCACCAGCGGCCGCAGGGGGCGTGGGTACCCCGGGGAGCTGTTTTTT. It yields the protein CATSGRRGRGYPGELFF.

The V gene is TRBV5-1, the J gene TRBJ1-3; D call uncertain. V lost 0 bases to trimming and J lost 0 bases, with 16 bases between them. This CDR3 has 18 residues. Germline lookup yields CDR1 SGHRS and CDR2 YFSETQ. The CDR3 DNA reads TGCGCCAGCAGCTTGGGAGGTTGGCCTCCACCCTCTGGAAACACCATATATTTT. Its translation is CASSLGGWPPPSGNTIYF.

The chain links TRBV30 to TRBJ1-5, with a tentative D call TRBD1 (5 bases). V was trimmed by 5 bases and J by 0 bases, leaving 17 bases between them. Germline values: CDR1 GTSNPN, CDR2 SVGIG (reference sequence). The CDR3 contains 16 residues. CDR3 sequence (DNA): TGTGCCTGGGGGGGACGAGATCTTGGTAGCAATCAGCCCCAGCATTTT. Protein: CAWGGRDLGSNQPQHF.

This rearrangement joins TRBV20-1 to TRBJ2-1; D is undetermined. V dropped 3 bases and J dropped 12 bases, with 21 bases sitting between them. This CDR3 is built from 14 residues. Per germline, CDR1 DFQATT and CDR2 SNEGSKA (reference sequence). Written as DNA, the CDR3 is TGCAGTGCTAGTGCTACTACTACACCGCTAGTGCAGTTCTTC. This encodes CSASATTTPLVQFF.

The rearrangement uses TRBV6-4 and TRBJ2-1; 9 bases are shared with TRBD2. The CDR3 runs 15 residues. CDR1 and CDR2 (germline): MRHNA, SNTAGT. The junction had 1 base not matched to a gene; V was cut back by 0 bases and J by 4 bases. As DNA, the CDR3 is TGTGCCAGCAGTGACTCCGCGGGAGGGTACAATGAGCAGTTCTTC. This sequence encodes CASSDSAGGYNEQFF.

This clone was seen only once. V usage is TRBV7-6 and J usage is TRBJ2-5, with unresolved D. From germline, CDR1 is SGHVS and CDR2 FNYEAQ. The V end lost 4 bases, the J end lost 5 bases, and 5 bases lay between the germline ends. The CDR3 runs to 11 residues. This CDR3 reads CASSSGETQYF. The CDR3 nucleotides read TGTGCCAGCAGCTCCGGGGAGACCCAGTACTTC.

The V and J genes are TRBV15 and TRBJ1-2; D unclear. Trimming took off 5 bases at V and 4 bases at J, with 11 bases between the two ends. Germline V gene data show CDR1 as LNHNV and CDR2 as YYDKDF (reference sequence). The CDR3 totals 13 residues. In DNA form, the CDR3 reads TGTGCCACCAGCTCCGCAGCACCCTATGGCTACACCTTC. Its translation is CATSSAAPYGYTF. The full variable domain, rest sourced from reference TRBV15 and TRBJ1-2, is DAMVIQNPRYQVTQFGKPVTLSCSQTLNHNVMYWYQQKSSQAPKLLFHYYDKDFNNEADTPDNFQSRRPNTSFCFLDIRSPGLGDTAMYLCATSSAAPYGYTFGSGTRLTVV.

The chain has TRBV30 and TRBJ1-4; maybe TRBD1 (5 bases). CDR3 length: 14 residues. The V end was cut by 0 bases, the J end by 8 bases, with 13 bases between. Germline lookup yields CDR1 GTSNPN and CDR2 SVGIG (reference sequence). This CDR3 reads CAWSVLRDHEKLFF. CDR3 sequence (DNA): TGTGCCTGGAGTGTACTCAGGGATCACGAAAAACTGTTTTTT.

The rearrangement links TRBV29-1 to TRBJ1-2, with 8 bases that match TRBD1. Germline CDR1 and CDR2: SQVTM and ANQGSEA. Trimming at V came to 1 base and at J to 0 bases, leaving 1 base not matched to a gene. This CDR3 has 14 residues. As DNA, the CDR3 is TGCAGCGTTGAAGGACAGGGGACTAACTATGGCTACACCTTC. Amino acids: CSVEGQGTNYGYTF.

The chain is built from TRBV6-5 and TRBJ1-2, with 7 bases fitting TRBD1. The V gene's germline CDR1 is MNHEY and CDR2 SVGAGI. With V trimmed by 6 bases and J by 5 bases, 3 bases remained unmatched. The CDR3 loop spans 12 amino acids. The CDR3 coding sequence is TGTGCCAGCAGCACGACAGGGTATGGCTACACCTTC. Translating it yields CASSTTGYGYTF.

Only a few counts were recorded for this clone. V and J are TRBV6-1 and TRBJ2-2; D unresolved. V was pared by 2 bases and J by 1 base, with 8 bases between. Per the germline V gene, CDR1 is MNHNS and CDR2 is SASEGT. This CDR3 comprises 15 residues. The CDR3 protein is CASSEKAENTGELFF. In nucleotides, the CDR3 is TGTGCCAGCAGTGAAAAGGCAGAGAACACCGGGGAGCTGTTTTTT.

The genes are TRBV18 and TRBJ1-2, with D possibly matching TRBD1 (5 bases). The CDR3 sequence is 13 residues long. V was trimmed by 5 bases and J by 7 bases, leaving 14 bases between them. Germline CDR1 and CDR2: KGHSH and LQKENI. In DNA form, the CDR3 reads TGTGCCAGCTCAACCACAGGTCAGGGTGGCTACACCTTC. Its translation: CASSTTGQGGYTF.

The chain combines TRBV2 with TRBJ1-3; no reliable D call. This CDR3 region has 14 residues. V lost 3 bases and J lost 0, with 6 bases in between. CDR1 is SNHLY and CDR2 is FYNNEI in the germline V gene. CDR3 protein: CASSETGSGNTIYF. The DNA of the CDR3 is TGTGCCAGCAGTGAGACGGGCTCTGGAAACACCATATATTTT.

This sequence joins TRBV5-1 and TRBJ2-2; D is ambiguous. V lost 0 bases, J lost 5 bases, and 14 bases lay in between. CDR1 is SGHRS, CDR2 YFSETQ, per germline. The CDR3 runs 16 residues. The CDR3 is CASSLEATMRTGELFF. As DNA, the CDR3 is TGCGCCAGCAGCTTGGAAGCGACGATGAGGACCGGGGAGCTGTTTTTT.

The rearrangement uses TRBV5-1 and TRBJ1-1, with 9 bases fitting TRBD1. J gave up 0 bases and V 7 bases, and 10 bases lay outside the gene matches. Germline V lookup: CDR1 SGHRS, CDR2 YFSETQ. The CDR3 extends over 16 amino acids. The CDR3 here is CASLPGQGNMNTEAFF. Here the CDR3 DNA reads TGCGCCAGCCTGCCGGGACAGGGTAACATGAACACTGAAGCTTTCTTT.

The chain carries TRBV5-3 and TRBJ1-1, with a possible D match to TRBD1 (6 bases). TRBV5-3 is known as an ORF, though its function is uncertain. CDR3 size: 12 residues. V was trimmed by 4 bases and J by 10 bases, leaving 14 bases between them. Here the CDR3 reads CARSVSGVGAFF. The CDR3 DNA reads as TGTGCCAGAAGCGTCTCAGGGGTGGGAGCTTTCTTT.

The rearrangement uses TRBV14 and TRBJ2-7; D is uncertain. Germline V gene data show CDR1 as SGHDN and CDR2 as FVKESK. The length of the CDR3 is 15 residues. V was trimmed by 1 base and J by 6 bases, leaving 16 bases between them. CDR3 loop: CASSQVFGRATEQYF. The CDR3 coding sequence is TGTGCCAGCAGCCAAGTCTTTGGACGGGCTACCGAGCAGTACTTC.

This clone was seen only once. The rearrangement uses TRBV5-1 and TRBJ2-1; D possibly matches TRBD1 or TRBD2 (5 bases each). The V end was cut by 0 bases, the J end by 2 bases, with 6 bases between. There are 14 residues in the CDR3. Germline CDR1 reads SGHRS; CDR2 reads YFSETQ. This chain's CDR3 is CASSLGGAYNEQFF. In DNA, the CDR3 is TGCGCCAGCAGCTTGGGAGGGGCCTACAATGAGCAGTTCTTC.

The chain joins TRBV19 to TRBJ1-6, with 9 nucleotides matching TRBD1. This CDR3 is built from 14 residues. With 3 bases clipped from V and 6 bases from J, the junction kept 0 bases outside the gene matches. The V gene's germline CDR1 is LNHDA and CDR2 SQIVND (reference sequence). CDR3 coding DNA: TGTGCCAGTAGTATGGGACAGGGTAATTCACCCCTCCACTTT. Translating gives CASSMGQGNSPLHF. Filled out from reference TRBV19 and TRBJ1-6, the complete variable domain reads DGGITQSPKYLFRKEGQNVTLSCEQNLNHDAMYWYRQDPGQGLRLIYYSQIVNDFQKGDIAEGYSVSREKKESFPLTVTSAQKNPTAFYLCASSMGQGNSPLHFGNGTRLTVT.

The gene calls are TRBV30 and TRBJ1-2; D ambiguous. V dropped 0 bases and J dropped 6 bases, with 5 bases sitting between them. This CDR3 has 11 residues. CDR1 is GTSNPN and CDR2 is SVGIG in the germline V gene (reference sequence). The CDR3 sequence: CAWSVRDGYTF. CDR3 nucleotide sequence: TGTGCCTGGAGTGTACGGGATGGCTACACCTTC.

The rearrangement joins TRBV15 to TRBJ2-5; D is uncertain. Trimming took 3 bases from V and 2 from J, leaving 7 bases between them. In germline, CDR1 is LNHNV, CDR2 YYDKDF (reference sequence). The CDR3 extends over 13 amino acids. Here the CDR3 reads CATSSGVQETQYF. The CDR3 DNA follows: TGTGCCACCAGCAGCGGAGTTCAAGAGACCCAGTACTTC.